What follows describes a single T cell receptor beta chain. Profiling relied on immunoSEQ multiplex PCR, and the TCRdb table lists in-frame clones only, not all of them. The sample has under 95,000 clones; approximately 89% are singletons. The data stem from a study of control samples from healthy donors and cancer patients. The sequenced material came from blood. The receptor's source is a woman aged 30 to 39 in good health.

The CDR3 protein is CASSKGARADMQYF. In DNA, the CDR3 is TGTGCCAGTAGTAAGGGGGCCCGAGCTGACATGCAGTACTTC. The chain carries TRBV19 and TRBJ2-7, with 7 bases matching TRBD1. This CDR3 contains 14 residues. Germline loops: CDR1 LNHDA, CDR2 SQIVND (reference sequence). Trimming removed 4 bases from V and 9 bases from J; junction bases left unmatched: 12. Filled out from reference TRBV19 and TRBJ2-7, the complete variable domain reads DGGITQSPKYLFRKEGQNVTLSCEQNLNHDAMYWYRQDPGQGLRLIYYSQIVNDFQKGDIAEGYSVSREKKESFPLTVTSAQKNPTAFYLCASSKGARADMQYFGPGTRLTVT.